The next 29 T cell receptor beta chains were all read from a single sample in a study of shared clonotypes between healthy human individuals. Generated by immunoSEQ multiplex PCR, the TCRdb table keeps only in-frame clones and is missing some. The sample has 110,000 or so clones; more than 65% are singletons. Input material: memory CD8+ T cells sorted from blood. Subset given: CD45RO+ cells pooled with CCR7-negative TemRA cells. These receptors were obtained from a woman aged 25 to 39 in good health.

The rearrangement joins TRBV6-1 to TRBJ1-5; 11 nucleotides agree with TRBD1. The CDR3 is 14 residues long. Germline-derived CDR1 and CDR2 are MNHNS and SASEGT. V lost 11 bases to trimming and J lost 3 bases; unmatched junction nucleotides: 6. CDR3 in amino acids: CASGQGVINQPQHF. CDR3 sequence (DNA): TGTGCCTCGGGACAGGGGGTTATCAATCAGCCCCAGCATTTT.

The rearrangement joins TRBV9 to TRBJ1-1; D is uncertain. This CDR3 comprises 15 residues. The V end was cut by 4 bases, the J end by 3 bases, with 16 bases between. Germline lookup yields CDR1 SGDLS and CDR2 YYNGEE. The CDR3 region is CASSPTEEPYTEAFF. DNA of the CDR3: TGTGCCAGCAGCCCCACGGAGGAGCCTTACACTGAAGCTTTCTTT. The full variable domain, in which reference TRBV9 and TRBJ1-1 provide the parts outside the CDR3, is DSGVTQTPKHLITATGQRVTLRCSPRSGDLSVYWYQQSLDQGLQFLIQYYNGEERAKGNILERFSAQQFPDLHSELNLSSLELGDSALYFCASSPTEEPYTEAFFGQGTRLTVV.

This chain joins TRBV10-3 and TRBJ2-7, with 8 nucleotides matching TRBD1. Trimming removed 6 bases from V and 4 bases from J; junction bases left unmatched: 5. Germline CDR1 ENHRY, CDR2 SYGVKD. This CDR3 has 13 residues. Here the CDR3 DNA reads TGTGCCATCAGCGCGGACAGGGTGTACGAGCAGTACTTC. It codes for CAISADRVYEQYF.

The CDR3 nucleotides read TGTGCCAGCACTTTAACCCCGACAGAGCTTAATGAAAAACTGTTTTTT. This sequence encodes CASTLTPTELNEKLFF. V gene TRBV2 combines with J gene TRBJ1-4; D may be TRBD1 (5 bases). The CDR3 loop spans 16 amino acids. CDR1 SNHLY and CDR2 FYNNEI come from the germline V gene. Deletions cut 7 bases from V and 4 bases from J, with 19 bases between.

This rearrangement joins TRBV2 to TRBJ2-2; D is unresolved. CDR3 size: 19 residues. The germline V gene encodes CDR1 SNHLY and CDR2 FYNNEI. The V and J ends lost 10 bases and 5 bases respectively, with 32 bases between them. The CDR3 DNA reads TGTGCCACCTTTAACTCCCCCCCGGGCAGGCTTGGGATAACCGGGGAGCTGTTTTTT. Translated, it gives CATFNSPPGRLGITGELFF.

This clone was seen a few times. The chain couples TRBV6-1 to TRBJ1-1; possible D gene TRBD1, 5 bases. CDR3 length: 13 residues. Trimming took 10 bases from V and 6 from J, leaving 18 bases between them. Germline V gene lookup returns CDR1 MNHNS and CDR2 SASEGT. In DNA, the CDR3 is TGTGCCACCGGGACGGGAGAAACCGCTGAAGCTTTCTTT. Amino acid sequence: CATGTGETAEAFF.

The chain joins TRBV19 to TRBJ2-1, with no clear D. Germline CDR1 LNHDA, CDR2 SQIVND (reference sequence). The V end lost 3 bases, the J end lost 8 bases, and 11 bases lay between the germline ends. CDR3 length: 13 residues. The CDR3: CASSISAIYEQFF. CDR3 sequence (DNA): TGTGCCAGTAGTATTTCGGCTATCTATGAGCAGTTCTTC.

With regard to this clone: This could be a read error, since a much larger clone is one nucleotide away. The chain is built from TRBV13 and TRBJ2-7, with D uncertain. This CDR3 has 11 amino acids. Germline V gives CDR1 PRHDT, CDR2 FYEKMQ (reference sequence). V lost 6 bases and J lost 4, with 7 bases in between. This chain's CDR3 is CASSVSYEQYF. The CDR3 DNA is TGTGCCAGCAGTGTATCGTACGAGCAGTACTTC.

V usage is TRBV5-6 and J usage is TRBJ2-7, with 7 bases lining up with TRBD2. Germline CDR1 and CDR2: SGHDT and YYEEEE. CDR3 size: 13 residues. J was trimmed by 2 bases and V by 6 bases; bases with no gene match: 5. In DNA, the CDR3 is TGTGCCAGCACCGGGGCGGGGGCCTACGAGCAGTACTTC. This sequence encodes CASTGAGAYEQYF.

The CDR3 DNA follows: TGTGCCAGCAGCGTCGATACCTACGAGCAGTACTTC. It specifies CASSVDTYEQYF. This chain uses TRBV9 with TRBJ2-7; no definite D call. The CDR3 covers 12 residues. Germline V lookup: CDR1 SGDLS, CDR2 YYNGEE. The V gene lost 2 bases and the J gene lost 2 bases, with 5 bases spanning the gap.

This CDR3 reads CASSLFSRTNEQFF. Here the CDR3 DNA reads TGTGCCAGCAGCTTGTTTTCCAGAACTAATGAGCAGTTCTTC. The chain carries TRBV5-4 and TRBJ2-1, with D unclear. Germline values: CDR1 SGHNT, CDR2 YYREEE (reference sequence). CDR3 length: 14 amino acids. Trimming pared 1 base from V and 7 bases from J, leaving 12 bases between.

The J gene is TRBJ1-1, the V gene TRBV29-1; D remains ambiguous. Germline assignment: CDR1 SQVTM and CDR2 ANQGSEA. The CDR3 is 11 residues long. Trimming pared 7 bases from V and 1 base from J, leaving 7 bases between. CDR3 amino acids: CSGETNTEAFF. As DNA, the CDR3 is TGCAGCGGAGAGACGAACACTGAAGCTTTCTTT.

This clone was found a few times. The rearrangement joins TRBV15 to TRBJ1-5; TRBD1 is a possible D gene (5 bases). V gave up 0 bases and J gave up 1 base, with 7 bases separating them. Germline V lookup: CDR1 LNHNV, CDR2 YYDKDF (reference sequence). The CDR3 spans 15 residues. The CDR3 DNA reads as TGTGCCACCAGCAGAGATGGGGGGAGCAATCAGCCCCAGCATTTT. Translating gives CATSRDGGSNQPQHF.

The chain couples TRBV30 to TRBJ1-2; the match to TRBD1 covers 10 bases. Germline trimming cut 2 bases from V and 4 bases from J; bases unmatched to any gene: 7. The germline V gene encodes CDR1 GTSNPN and CDR2 SVGIG (reference sequence). The CDR3 has 15 amino acids. CDR3 bases: TGTGCCTGGAGTTCCCCTGGACAGGGGGGCTATGGCTACACCTTC. Translating it yields CAWSSPGQGGYGYTF.

The chain is built from TRBV6-4 and TRBJ2-7, with 9 bases fitting TRBD2. This CDR3 has 15 amino acids. The V gene's germline CDR1 is MRHNA and CDR2 SNTAGT. The ends lost 5 bases at V and 5 bases at J; junction bases unmatched: 10. The CDR3 DNA is TGTGCCAGCAGTTTCTTAGCGGGAGTTATTAACGAGCAGTACTTC. It translates to CASSFLAGVINEQYF.

This rearrangement joins TRBV6-1 to TRBJ2-7, with D uncertain. V lost 10 bases and J 7 bases, leaving 17 bases between the germline ends. CDR1 is MNHNS, CDR2 SASEGT, per germline. This CDR3 has 12 residues. The DNA of the CDR3 is TGTGCCATCTGGACGGGCCTGAGGGAGCAGTACTTC. Translated: CAIWTGLREQYF.

V and J are TRBV30 and TRBJ1-1, with no clear D. CDR3 length: 16 amino acids. Germline V CDR1 and CDR2: GTSNPN, SVGIG (reference sequence). Trimming removed 0 bases at V and 1 base at J, with 15 bases between. CDR3 loop: CAWSVLRVTQNTEAFF. The CDR3 coding sequence is TGTGCCTGGAGTGTACTCCGAGTCACACAGAACACTGAAGCTTTCTTT.

This chain uses TRBV13 with TRBJ1-1; weak D call: TRBD1 (5 bases). Trimming shortened V by 1 base and J by 4 bases, and 10 bases separated the two germline ends. This CDR3 is built from 14 residues. The germline CDR1 and CDR2 sequences are PRHDT and FYEKMQ (reference sequence). The CDR3 DNA reads TGTGCCAGCAGCTTAGTTATCGGGGCCACTGAAGCTTTCTTT. Translating it yields CASSLVIGATEAFF.

The V call is TRBV28, the J call TRBJ1-4; 12 nucleotides match TRBD1. V was clipped by 3 bases and J by 4 bases; unmatched bases: 3. Germline V gene sequence: CDR1 MDHEN, CDR2 SYDVKM. The CDR3 contains 16 residues. The DNA of the CDR3 is TGTGCCAGCAGTTTGGGACAGGGGGCCTTTAATGAAAAACTGTTTTTT. It codes for CASSLGQGAFNEKLFF. The full variable domain, completed using reference TRBV28 and TRBJ1-4, is DVKVTQSSRYLVKRTGEKVFLECVQDMDHENMFWYRQDPGLGLRLIYFSYDVKMKEKGDIPEGYSVSREKKERFSLILESASTNQTSMYLCASSLGQGAFNEKLFFGSGTQLSVL.

This clone turned up a few times. The chain employs TRBV2 and TRBJ2-7; no clear D. Trimming pared 2 bases from V and 8 bases from J, leaving 10 bases between. The CDR3 extends over 12 amino acids. Per germline, CDR1 SNHLY and CDR2 FYNNEI. The CDR3 is CASSERVGKQYF. The CDR3 coding sequence is TGTGCCAGCAGTGAAAGGGTTGGGAAGCAGTACTTC.

The rearrangement uses TRBV27 and TRBJ2-7; TRBD1 matches 10 bases. The germline gives CDR1 MNHEY, CDR2 SMNVEV (reference sequence). With 6 bases clipped from V and 8 bases from J, the junction kept 10 bases outside the gene matches. This CDR3 is 14 amino acids long. CDR3 DNA sequence: TGTGCCAGCAGCTCCGACAGGGGGCAGTCTCAGCAGTACTTC. Encoded protein: CASSSDRGQSQQYF.

This chain links TRBV6-5 with TRBJ2-1, with 9 bases identical to TRBD2. The CDR3 loop spans 15 amino acids. J lost 3 bases, V lost 6 bases, and 6 bases had no gene match. Germline CDR1 reads MNHEY; CDR2 reads SVGAGI. CDR3 DNA sequence: TGTGCCAGCAGCCCAGGGACTAGCCACTACAATGAGCAGTTCTTC. Residues: CASSPGTSHYNEQFF.

The chain recombines TRBV28 with TRBJ1-2, with D unclear. V lost 6 bases to trimming and J lost 5 bases, with 16 bases between them. This CDR3 comprises 14 residues. The germline CDR1 and CDR2 sequences are MDHEN and SYDVKM. This CDR3 reads CASRLEGRIYGYTF. DNA of the CDR3: TGTGCCAGCAGATTAGAGGGCCGGATTTATGGCTACACCTTC.

The count of this clone is one. CDR3 protein: CASSTGGDTYEQYF. The CDR3, as DNA: TGTGCCAGCAGCACAGGAGGGGATACCTACGAGCAGTACTTC. This chain connects TRBV6-5 to TRBJ2-7; D perhaps matches TRBD2 (6 bases). The CDR3 loop spans 14 amino acids. V lost 6 bases and J 2 bases, leaving 14 bases between the germline ends. Germline V lookup: CDR1 MNHEY, CDR2 SVGAGI.

A note on this clone: One end of the junction fails to match germline, which may point to a read error. Other DNA sequences in the same sample also yield this CDR3. CDR3 coding DNA: TGTGCCAGTAGTTGGGACAGGAATTATGGCTACACTTTC. Its protein product is CASSWDRNYGYTF. The chain combines TRBV19 with TRBJ1-2; TRBD1 matches at 8 bases. The length of the CDR3 is 13 residues. Germline V gene sequence: CDR1 LNHDA, CDR2 SQIVND (reference sequence).

This clone showed up many times. J is TRBJ1-1 and V is TRBV6-1; 7 bases fit TRBD1. The trim removed 1 base at V and 6 bases at J, leaving 8 bases unmatched. CDR3 size: 15 residues. In germline, CDR1 is MNHNS, CDR2 SASEGT. In nucleotides, the CDR3 is TGTGCCAGCAGTGAAGGTTTACAGGGGAGCGCTGAAGCTTTCTTT. Protein product: CASSEGLQGSAEAFF.

V gene TRBV29-1 combines with J gene TRBJ2-5; D possibly matches TRBD1 or TRBD2 (5 bases each). The CDR3 spans 13 residues. Germline CDR1 SQVTM, CDR2 ANQGSEA. V was pared by 7 bases and J by 4 bases, with 16 bases between. CDR3 DNA sequence: TGCAGCGGGGGCGGGTTAGAGGGAGAGACCCAGTACTTC. Protein product: CSGGGLEGETQYF.

This chain links TRBV28 with TRBJ1-2, with 10 positions matching TRBD1. Germline CDR1 is MDHEN and CDR2 is SYDVKM. The CDR3 has 15 amino acids. Unmatched junction bases numbered 13, after V lost 7 bases and J lost 8 bases. CDR3 coding DNA: TGTGCCAGCATCGCCCGGGACAGGGGAGGACTCGGCTACACCTTC. It specifies CASIARDRGGLGYTF.

The rearrangement uses TRBV7-9 and TRBJ1-5; D is unresolved. Trimming took 6 bases from V and 6 from J, leaving 21 bases between them. This CDR3 has 16 residues. Germline CDR1 is SEHNR and CDR2 is FQNEAQ (reference sequence). CDR3 bases: TGTGCCAGCAGTAGCAACCAAGAGGGCAGAAGTCAGCCCCAGCATTTT. Protein sequence: CASSSNQEGRSQPQHF.